This T cell receptor beta chain is from a study of PD-L1 blockade in urothelial cancer. Sequenced by immunoSEQ multiplex PCR; TCRdb stores in-frame clones only, minus some. The sample has around 57,000 clones, roughly four fifths seen once. There are 13 residues in the CDR3. CDR1 and CDR2 (germline): ENHRY, SYGVKD. The V and J ends lost 10 bases and 4 bases, in that order; junction bases with no gene match: 9. Documented time point: pretreatment peripheral blood. The rearrangement joins TRBV10-3 to TRBJ2-7; 8 bases agree with TRBD2. Sequencing used PBMCs, obtained around atezolizumab (anti-PD-L1) treatment. This receptor was obtained from a man in his 70s with urothelial cancer. This chain's CDR3 is CATRGGSDYEQYF. DNA for the CDR3: TGTGCCACCCGGGGGGGTAGCGATTACGAGCAGTACTTC.